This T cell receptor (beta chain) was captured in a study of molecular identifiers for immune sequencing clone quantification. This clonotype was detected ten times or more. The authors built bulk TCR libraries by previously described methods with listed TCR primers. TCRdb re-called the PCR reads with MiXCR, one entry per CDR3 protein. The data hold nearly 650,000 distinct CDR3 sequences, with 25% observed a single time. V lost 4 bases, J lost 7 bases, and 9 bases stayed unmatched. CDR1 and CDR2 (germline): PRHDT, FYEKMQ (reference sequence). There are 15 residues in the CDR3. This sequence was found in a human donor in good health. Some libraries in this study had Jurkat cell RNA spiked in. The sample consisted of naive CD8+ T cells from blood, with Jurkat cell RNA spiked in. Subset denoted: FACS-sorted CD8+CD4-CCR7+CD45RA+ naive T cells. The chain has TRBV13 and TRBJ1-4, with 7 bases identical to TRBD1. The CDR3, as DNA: TGTGCCAGCAGCTCACAGACAGGGCCCTTTGAAAAACTGTTTTTT. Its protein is CASSSQTGPFEKLFF.